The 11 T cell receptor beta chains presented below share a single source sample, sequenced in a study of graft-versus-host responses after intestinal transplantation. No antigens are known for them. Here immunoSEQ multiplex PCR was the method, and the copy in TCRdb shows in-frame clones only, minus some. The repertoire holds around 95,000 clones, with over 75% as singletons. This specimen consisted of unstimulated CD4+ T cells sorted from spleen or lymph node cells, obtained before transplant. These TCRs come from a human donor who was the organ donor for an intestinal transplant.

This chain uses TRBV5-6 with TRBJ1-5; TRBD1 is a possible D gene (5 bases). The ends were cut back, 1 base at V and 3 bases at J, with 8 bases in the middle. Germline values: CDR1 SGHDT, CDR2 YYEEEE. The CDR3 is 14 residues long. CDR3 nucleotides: TGTGCCAGCAGCTTGAGGGGTCCCAATCAGCCCCAGCATTTT. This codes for CASSLRGPNQPQHF.

The CDR3 DNA reads as TGTGCCAGCAGCCTTATGATGGTCCAGCCCCAGCATTTT. This translates into CASSLMMVQPQHF. The V and J genes are TRBV28 and TRBJ1-5, with D hard to call. The V gene lost 6 bases and the J gene lost 7 bases, with 13 bases spanning the gap. Germline loops: CDR1 MDHEN, CDR2 SYDVKM. The CDR3 loop spans 13 amino acids.

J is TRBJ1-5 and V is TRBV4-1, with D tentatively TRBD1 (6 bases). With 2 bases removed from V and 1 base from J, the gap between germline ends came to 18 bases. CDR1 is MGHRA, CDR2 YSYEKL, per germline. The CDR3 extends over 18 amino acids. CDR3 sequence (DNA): TGCGCCAGCAGCCAAAACACAGGAGGGGGGAGCAGCAATCAGCCCCAGCATTTT. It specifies CASSQNTGGGSSNQPQHF.

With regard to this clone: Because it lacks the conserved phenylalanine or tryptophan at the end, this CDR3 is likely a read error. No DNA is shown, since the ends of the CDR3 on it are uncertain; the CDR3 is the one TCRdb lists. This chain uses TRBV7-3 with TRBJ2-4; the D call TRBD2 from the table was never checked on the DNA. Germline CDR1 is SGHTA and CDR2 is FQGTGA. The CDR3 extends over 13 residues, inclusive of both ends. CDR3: CASSSGPRRTMEG.

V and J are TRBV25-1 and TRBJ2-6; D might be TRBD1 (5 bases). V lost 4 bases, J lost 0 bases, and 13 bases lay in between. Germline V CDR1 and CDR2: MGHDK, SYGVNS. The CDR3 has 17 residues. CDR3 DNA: TGTGCCAGCAGTGCCGCAGGGTCAACCTCTGGGGCCAACGTCCTGACTTTC. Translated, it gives CASSAAGSTSGANVLTF.

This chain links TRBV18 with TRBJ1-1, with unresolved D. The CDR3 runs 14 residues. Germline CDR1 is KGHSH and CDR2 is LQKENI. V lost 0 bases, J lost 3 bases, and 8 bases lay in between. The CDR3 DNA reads TGTGCCAGCTCACCACCCGGCGAGGACACTGAAGCTTTCTTT. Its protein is CASSPPGEDTEAFF.

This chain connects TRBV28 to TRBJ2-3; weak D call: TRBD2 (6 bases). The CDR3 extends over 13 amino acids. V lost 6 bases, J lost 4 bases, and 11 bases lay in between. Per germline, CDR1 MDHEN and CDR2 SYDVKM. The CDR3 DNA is TGTGCCAGCAGGACCCGACTAGCAGATACGCAGTATTTT. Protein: CASRTRLADTQYF.

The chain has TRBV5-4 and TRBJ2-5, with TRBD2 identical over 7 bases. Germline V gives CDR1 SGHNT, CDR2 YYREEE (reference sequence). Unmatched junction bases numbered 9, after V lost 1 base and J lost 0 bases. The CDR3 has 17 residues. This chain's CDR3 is CASSLLLARGNQETQYF. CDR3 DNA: TGTGCCAGCAGCTTGTTACTAGCGAGAGGTAACCAAGAGACCCAGTACTTC.

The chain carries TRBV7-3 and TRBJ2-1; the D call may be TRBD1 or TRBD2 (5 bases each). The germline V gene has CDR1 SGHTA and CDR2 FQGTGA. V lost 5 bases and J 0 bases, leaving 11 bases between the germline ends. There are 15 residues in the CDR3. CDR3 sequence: CASSPQGTSYNEQFF. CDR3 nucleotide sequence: TGTGCCAGCAGCCCGCAAGGGACCTCCTACAATGAGCAGTTCTTC.

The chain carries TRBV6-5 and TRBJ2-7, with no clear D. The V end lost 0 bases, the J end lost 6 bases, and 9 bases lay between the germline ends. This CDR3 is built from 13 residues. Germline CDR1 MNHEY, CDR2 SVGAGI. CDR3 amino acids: CASSYSKGIEQYF. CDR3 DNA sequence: TGTGCCAGCAGTTACTCGAAGGGAATCGAGCAGTACTTC.

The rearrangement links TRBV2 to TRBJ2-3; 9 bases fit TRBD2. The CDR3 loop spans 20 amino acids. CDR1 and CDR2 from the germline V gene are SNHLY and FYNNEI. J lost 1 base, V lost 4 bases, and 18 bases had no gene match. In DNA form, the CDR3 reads TGTGCCAGCAGTGGAGGTTTGGGCGGGGGGGGCTTTAGGGGCACAGATACGCAGTATTTT. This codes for CASSGGLGGGGFRGTDTQYF.